This record looks at one TCR beta chain sequence and its context. Its recognized antigen is unknown. The sample holds no much larger clone one base away, and base qualities are not on file. Each donor gave one peripheral blood draw, roughly 120 mL on average, collected into heparinised tubes. Naive, central memory, regulatory and stem cell-like memory CD4+ T cells were sorted on a BD FACSAria II using a panel including CD45RO, CCR7, CD25, CD127, CD95 and CD27. Purity was above 95% for every sorted population. Right away, PBMCs were isolated by Lymphoprep density gradient centrifugation and were stained directly, with no culture step. Samples were stained and sorted in pairs, with one healthy donor and one patient per experiment, so that batch effects were minimized. The sample originates from a study of beta chain features in type 1 diabetes (dated by TCRdb to the late 2010s). Looking at the study overall: Mean age, gender distribution, total cell number and subset yield did not differ between patients and healthy donors. In the study, TCRB repertoires of sorted circulating CD4+ T cell subsets from recently diagnosed type 1 diabetes patients were compared with those of matched healthy donors. Regulatory and stem cell-like memory subsets were isolated from only 8 patients and roughly eight healthy donors, whereas naive and central memory subsets came from all 30 or so donors. A total of 90 million to 140 million sorted cells were examined across all samples, and RNA yield correlated strongly with the number of cells per subset. Study-wide findings and limitations: At VDJ recombination sites, patients with type 1 diabetes made fewer insertions and deleted more nucleotides, a pattern implying thymic rearrangement abnormalities. Because cDNA was sequenced instead of genomic DNA, activated cells with high expression could be over-represented, although the groups did not differ in activation or CD3 levels. Naive, central memory and regulatory TCRB repertoires appeared to be more similar among patients than among healthy donors. In all four CD4+ subsets, TCRB CDR3 length was moderately but significantly shorter in type 1 diabetes patients. Shorter templates might have been favored by PCR, but patient and control samples were amplified and corrected together, so both groups would have been affected equally by any skew. Only small numbers of individuals were included in the HLA sub-analyses, which left unresolved whether HLA type had any influence on TCRB rearrangement.

All of the isolated RNA was reverse transcribed with the High Capacity cDNA Reverse Transcription Kit, so expressed TCRB transcripts were sequenced. Deep immunoSEQ sequencing was performed on naive, central memory and regulatory T cell samples, with an average of roughly 3.6 million total reads per sample. Sorted cells were lysed in RLT buffer, and RNA was extracted using DNase-treated RNeasy Micro or Mini kits according to cell number. Each cell subset was processed separately to prevent cross-contamination, with patient and healthy donor samples processed together. Using the immunoSEQ multiplex PCR, TCRB sequences were amplified from cDNA into 87-bp fragments spanning the CDR3 region. Sequencing of the amplicons was performed on the Illumina HiSeq platform. Turning to the authors' computational methods: Synthetic template baselines were used to correct PCR bias computationally, reads within Hamming distance 2 were collapsed together, and singletons that could not be merged were discarded. Reads were aligned against IMGT to assign V, D and J genes, CDR3 length and insertions or deletions at six rearrangement sites. Within each subset, clonotype counts were normalized to sorted cell number, and only after that were true diversity and Gini coefficients computed with the tcR R package. The overlap coefficient, calculated on TCRB nucleotide sequences, was used to measure repertoire sharing. TCRdb holds this immuneACCESS table with in-frame rearrangements only. Some clones are missing; in checked studies, unresolved V genes explain under half, and the rest has no known cause. The V and J calls and clone size are taken from that table; D and trimming were inferred from the DNA. The sample includes about 150,000 clones, with 11% observed a single time. The ten largest make up around 2% of the sample.

V drops 3 bases and J drops 9 bases, leaving 11 bases in between. There are 11 amino acids in the CDR3, from cysteine to phenylalanine inclusive. The kept DNA is CDR3 alone, 33 bases in frame from the first base. According to the germline V gene (reference sequence), CDR1 reads DFQATT and CDR2 reads SNEGSKA. The TCR comes from a man between 18 and 29 years old in good health. Sample: central memory CD4+ T cells from blood. Recombination joined TRBV20-1 with TRBJ1-1; perhaps TRBD1 is the D gene, with 6 bases matching. The nucleotides are TGCAGTGCTAGTGGGGGGCAGAAAGCTTTCTTT. Translated, this gives CSASGGQKAFF.